These 11 T cell receptor beta chains were sequenced from one sample in a study of blood T cell repertoires in COVID-19. Produced via immunoSEQ multiplex PCR; TCRdb's table is partial and in-frame only. The data contain about 120,000 clones, about four fifths of them singletons. The source material was peripheral blood. The receptor set was obtained from a man in his sixties with active or convalescent COVID-19.

The J gene is TRBJ1-5, the V gene TRBV10-3; 7 nucleotides match TRBD1. Germline loops: CDR1 ENHRY, CDR2 SYGVKD. V gave up 0 bases and J gave up 2 bases; unmatched junction bases: 1. CDR3 length equals 15 residues. The CDR3 nucleotides read TGTGCCATCAGTGAGTCCAGGGGGGGCAATCAGCCCCAGCATTTT. It translates to CAISESRGGNQPQHF.

The genes are TRBV5-1 and TRBJ1-2; D may be TRBD1 (5 bases). Looked up from germline, CDR1 is SGHRS and CDR2 is YFSETQ. The CDR3 is made up of 14 amino acids. Trimming stripped 2 bases from V and 8 bases from J, with 16 bases between. CDR3: CASSFGRAGIGYTF. In DNA, the CDR3 is TGCGCCAGCAGCTTCGGGAGAGCAGGGATCGGCTACACCTTC.

The V and J genes are TRBV7-3 and TRBJ2-1; possibly TRBD1 for D (5 bases). Per the germline V gene, CDR1 is SGHTA and CDR2 is FQGTGA. This CDR3 is built from 14 residues. V was clipped by 2 bases and J by 0 bases, with 5 bases between them. This chain's CDR3 is CASSLDSSYNEQFF. CDR3 DNA sequence: TGTGCCAGCAGCTTAGACAGCTCCTACAATGAGCAGTTCTTC.

The chain employs TRBV7-3 and TRBJ1-1, with 7 bases that match TRBD1. This CDR3 contains 13 residues. Per germline, CDR1 SGHTA and CDR2 FQGTGA. The V and J ends lost 3 bases and 7 bases, in that order; junction bases with no gene match: 5. The CDR3: CASSLTGSGEAFF. CDR3 in DNA: TGTGCCAGCAGCTTGACAGGGAGCGGTGAAGCTTTCTTT.

This clone was seen only a few times. The chain uses TRBV11-2 and TRBJ2-5, with 7 bases fitting TRBD1. The V gene end was trimmed by 6 bases and the J gene end by 5 bases; junction bases not matched to a gene: 12. The CDR3 loop spans 15 amino acids. The V gene's germline CDR1 is SGHAT and CDR2 FQNNGV. The CDR3 here is CASSFGTDLLETQYF. CDR3 DNA: TGTGCCAGCAGTTTTGGGACAGACCTTTTGGAGACCCAGTACTTC.

This chain uses TRBV7-6 with TRBJ2-7; TRBD1 matches 7 bases. The CDR3 contains 14 residues. V dropped 1 base and J dropped 3; count of bases not matched to a gene: 3. The germline V gene has CDR1 SGHVS and CDR2 FNYEAQ. CDR3 sequence reads: CASSLGSGGYEQYF. CDR3 in DNA: TGTGCCAGCAGCTTAGGCTCAGGGGGCTACGAGCAGTACTTC.

The rearrangement uses TRBV11-3 and TRBJ2-1; 10 bases are shared with TRBD2. The V segment lost 3 bases and the J segment 4 bases; nucleotides outside the gene matches: 6. This CDR3 contains 16 residues. Germline V gives CDR1 SGHNT, CDR2 YENEEA. For the CDR3, the DNA is TGTGCCAGCAGCTTTGGGCTAGCGGGAGTTTACAATGAGCAGTTCTTC. It is translated as CASSFGLAGVYNEQFF.

The chain joins TRBV27 to TRBJ2-1, with 16 bases lining up with TRBD2. Trimming at V came to 5 bases and at J to 4 bases, leaving 17 bases not matched to a gene. This CDR3 spans 21 amino acids. CDR1 and CDR2 (germline): MNHEY, SMNVEV (reference sequence). The DNA of the CDR3 is TGTGCCAGCAGTCGCGCGGCCGGGACTAGCGGGAGGGGGGAGAAATACAATGAGCAGTTCTTC. This gives the protein CASSRAAGTSGRGEKYNEQFF.

This clone has at least ten counts. The chain carries TRBV3-1 (or the pseudogene TRBV3-2) and TRBJ2-7; TRBD2 agrees at 11 bases. Looked up from germline, CDR1 is LGHDT and CDR2 is YNNKEL (reference sequence). This CDR3 spans 15 amino acids. J lost 4 bases, V lost 4 bases, and 6 bases had no gene match. CDR3 sequence (DNA): TGTGCCAGCAGCCCAAGGGCTAGCGGGGGGTACGAGCAGTACTTC. It yields the protein CASSPRASGGYEQYF.

The chain recombines TRBV13 with TRBJ1-2, with D perhaps TRBD1 (6 bases). Trimming removed 3 bases from V and 3 bases from J, with 8 bases in between. This CDR3 spans 13 amino acids. CDR1 and CDR2 (germline): PRHDT, FYEKMQ (reference sequence). CDR3 DNA sequence: TGTGCCAGCAGCTTGTCAGGGGACTATGGCTACACCTTC. Translating it yields CASSLSGDYGYTF. Drawing the rest from reference TRBV13 and TRBJ1-2, the complete variable domain is AAGVIQSPRHLIKEKRETATLKCYPIPRHDTVYWYQQGPGQDPQFLISFYEKMQSDKGSIPDRFSAQQFSDYHSELNMSSLELGDSALYFCASSLSGDYGYTFGSGTRLTVV.

The gene calls are TRBV5-1 and TRBJ1-6; D unclear. The CDR3 runs 14 residues. CDR1 SGHRS and CDR2 YFSETQ come from the germline V gene. V was cut by 1 base and J by 6 bases, with 8 bases left in between. CDR3 region: CASSLNRGNSPLHF. CDR3 sequence (DNA): TGCGCCAGCAGCTTGAACCGGGGTAATTCACCCCTCCACTTT.